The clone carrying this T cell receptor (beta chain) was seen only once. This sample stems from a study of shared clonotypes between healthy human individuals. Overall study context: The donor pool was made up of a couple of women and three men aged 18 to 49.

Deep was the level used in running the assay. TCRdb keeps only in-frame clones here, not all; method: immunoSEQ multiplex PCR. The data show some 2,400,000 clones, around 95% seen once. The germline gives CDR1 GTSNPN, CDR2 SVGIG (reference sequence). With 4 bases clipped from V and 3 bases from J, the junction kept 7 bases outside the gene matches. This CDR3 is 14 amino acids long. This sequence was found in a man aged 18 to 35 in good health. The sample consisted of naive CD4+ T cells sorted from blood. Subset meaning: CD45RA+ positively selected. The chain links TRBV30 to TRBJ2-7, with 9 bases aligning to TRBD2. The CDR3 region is CAWNRETSGYEQYF. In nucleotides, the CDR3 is TGTGCCTGGAACCGAGAGACTAGCGGCTACGAGCAGTACTTC.